The sequence of this T cell receptor beta chain was determined in a study of blood T cells in healthy people across ages. The germline CDR1 and CDR2 sequences are SEHNR and FQNEAQ (reference sequence). This CDR3 is 13 amino acids long. V lost 5 bases and J 8 bases, leaving 13 bases between the germline ends. Primed by a sample-barcoded 5' primer and a J-beta primer mix, a second PCR proceeded for 7 to 11 cycles. TCRdb re-derived calls from the 5' RACE reads in MiXCR, one entry per CDR3 protein. This repertoire shows 1.5 million or so distinct CDR3 sequences, roughly 40% found once; its top ten account for approximately 7.9%. This clonotype came up a few times. Healthy Russian Caucasian donors spanned ages about 6 to 100 years.

The receptor was isolated from a young woman in good health. The chain joins TRBV7-9 to TRBJ2-1; D might be TRBD1 or TRBD2, each matching 5 bases. The sample consisted of blood. DNA for the CDR3: TGTGCCAGCAGCGCCGGGACGACGGATGAGCAGTTCTTC. It is translated as CASSAGTTDEQFF. The whole variable domain, remainder taken from reference TRBV7-9 and TRBJ2-1, is DTGVSQNPRHKITKRGQNVTFRCDPISEHNRLYWYRQTLGQGPEFLTYFQNEAQLEKSRLLSDRFSAERPKGSFSTLEIQRTEQGDSAMYLCASSAGTTDEQFFGPGTRLTVL.